A selection of T cell receptor beta chains follows, all from one sample in a study of cytotoxic CD8 clonotypes in ibrutinib-treated CLL. TCRdb keeps only in-frame clones here, not all; method: immunoSEQ multiplex PCR. The data contain hundreds of thousands of clones, 70% of them singletons. Sequenced here: PBMCs, sampled after 24 months of ibrutinib treatment. These receptors originate from a human donor with chronic lymphocytic leukemia. Both conserved end residues are part of each CDR3. A D gene is named only where the DNA matches it firmly. A clone size is listed for some rows: how often the clone was seen (once, few, many), or a class if it is expanded.

.	TRBV7-6	TRBJ2-2	.	14	CASSSNLGSGELFF	TGTGCCAGCAGCTCCAACCTTGGTAGCGGGGAGCTGTTTTTT
.	TRBV4-2	TRBJ2-7	.	16	CASSQEIGGQLYEQYF	TGTGCCAGCAGCCAAGAGATCGGAGGGCAACTATACGAGCAGTACTTC
.	TRBV10-1	TRBJ1-5	.	15	CASRVQGESNQPQHF	TGCGCCAGCAGGGTACAGGGCGAGAGCAATCAGCCCCAGCATTTT
.	TRBV27	TRBJ1-4	.	14	CASSPTATNEKLFF	TGTGCCAGCAGTCCGACAGCAACTAATGAAAAACTGTTTTTT
.	TRBV18	TRBJ1-2	.	12	CASSPAGDGYTF	TGTGCCAGCTCACCAGCAGGGGACGGCTACACCTTC
TRBD1	TRBV6-5	TRBJ2-7	.	15	CASSLTGTGQNEQYF	TGTGCCAGCAGCCTCACGGGGACAGGCCAGAACGAGCAGTACTTC
TRBD2	TRBV11-3	TRBJ2-1	.	14	CASSPGLAGSQQFF	TGTGCCAGCAGCCCGGGACTAGCGGGCAGTCAGCAGTTCTTC
TRBD1	TRBV6-6	TRBJ1-2	.	12	CASSTTGVGYTF	TGTGCCAGCAGTACAACAGGGGTCGGCTACACCTTC
.	TRBV7-2	TRBJ2-7	.	12	CASSLEMRRQYF	TGTGCCAGCAGCTTAGAGATGCGACGGCAGTACTTC
.	TRBV7-2	TRBJ2-5	.	14	CASSLRRAQETQYF	TGTGCCAGCAGCTTAAGGCGGGCCCAAGAGACCCAGTACTTC
.	TRBV30	TRBJ2-3	.	15	CAWRLKGQLTDTQYF	TGTGCCTGGAGATTGAAGGGTCAACTCACAGATACGCAGTATTTT
TRBD2	TRBV6-5	TRBJ2-7	.	15	CASKTGLADSYEQYF	TGTGCCAGCAAAACGGGACTAGCGGACTCCTACGAGCAGTACTTC
.	TRBV15	TRBJ2-7	few	14	CATSRDHGSYEQYF	TGTGCCACCAGCAGAGATCACGGTTCCTACGAGCAGTACTTC
TRBD2	TRBV11-3	TRBJ2-5	once	16	CASSSGLAGAQETQYF	TGTGCCAGCAGCTCCGGACTAGCGGGGGCCCAAGAGACCCAGTACTTC
.	TRBV18	TRBJ2-5	once	13	CASSRSREETQYF	TGTGCCAGCTCCCGAAGTCGAGAAGAGACCCAGTACTTC
.	TRBV9	TRBJ1-2	.	11	CASRGGRGYTF	TGTGCCAGCAGAGGGGGGAGAGGCTACACCTTC
.	TRBV27	TRBJ2-5	.	14	CASSPPRREETQYF	TGTGCCAGCAGTCCCCCCCGGAGGGAGGAGACCCAGTACTTC
.	TRBV29-1	TRBJ2-5	.	15	CSVKTKDRPQETQYF	TGCAGCGTTAAAACGAAGGACAGACCCCAAGAGACCCAGTACTTC
TRBD1	TRBV7-9	TRBJ2-1	.	15	CASSFGTGGLNEQFF	TGTGCCAGCAGCTTCGGGACAGGGGGCCTGAATGAGCAGTTCTTC
TRBD2	TRBV7-3	TRBJ2-2	.	17	CASSPGTSVFGTGELFF	TGTGCCAGCAGCCCCGGGACTAGCGTGTTCGGCACCGGGGAGCTGTTTTTT
.	TRBV27	TRBJ2-1	.	13	CASSLYGNNEQFF	TGTGCCAGCAGTTTATATGGAAACAATGAGCAGTTCTTC
.	TRBV5-6	TRBJ1-5	.	13	CASSFGRNQPQHF	TGTGCCAGCAGCTTTGGACGAAATCAGCCCCAGCATTTT
TRBD2	TRBV4-2	TRBJ2-1	.	18	CASDPKEPLAVTYNEQFF	TGTGCCAGCGACCCTAAGGAGCCACTAGCGGTCACCTACAATGAGCAGTTCTTC
TRBD2	TRBV27	TRBJ2-7	.	16	CASSLSSSGTYYEQYF	TGTGCCAGCAGTTTATCATCTAGCGGGACGTACTACGAGCAGTACTTC
.	TRBV19	TRBJ1-5	.	15	CASSIGVYSNQPQHF	TGTGCCAGTAGTATTGGAGTTTATAGCAATCAGCCCCAGCATTTT
.	TRBV7-6	TRBJ2-7	.	13	CASSHQAGGEQYF	TGTGCCAGCAGCCATCAGGCCGGGGGCGAGCAGTACTTC
.	TRBV6-5	TRBJ2-7	.	14	CASSYAGQPYEQYF	TGTGCCAGCAGTTACGCCGGACAGCCCTACGAGCAGTACTTC
.	TRBV6-5	TRBJ2-2	.	14	CASQRTSNTGELFF	TGTGCCAGCCAGCGGACGTCGAACACCGGGGAGCTGTTTTTT
TRBD2	TRBV6-6	TRBJ2-2	.	14	CASLLAGATGELFF	TGTGCCAGCCTGCTAGCGGGAGCCACCGGGGAGCTGTTTTTT
.	TRBV7-3	TRBJ2-5	.	14	CASSLGNGPETQYF	TGTGCCAGCAGCTTGGGGAACGGACCGGAGACCCAGTACTTC
.	TRBV18	TRBJ2-5	few	13	CASSPETDETQYF	TGTGCCAGCTCACCAGAGACAGACGAGACCCAGTACTTC
.	TRBV7-3	TRBJ2-7	few	13	CASSLGLAYEQYF	TGTGCCAGCAGCTTAGGGCTAGCCTACGAGCAGTACTTC
.	TRBV28	TRBJ2-1	.	13	CASSSGLGNEQFF	TGTGCCAGCAGTTCAGGGCTGGGCAATGAGCAGTTCTTC
TRBD2	TRBV5-1	TRBJ2-3	.	16	CASSLALAETTDTQYF	TGCGCCAGCAGCTTGGCACTAGCGGAAACTACAGATACGCAGTATTTT
TRBD2	TRBV5-1	TRBJ2-1	.	14	CASAGGRSYNEQFF	TGCGCCAGCGCGGGAGGGCGCTCCTACAATGAGCAGTTCTTC
.	TRBV6-6	TRBJ2-7	.	12	CASSYIGGEQYF	TGTGCCAGCAGTTACATAGGCGGCGAGCAGTACTTC
.	TRBV7-2	TRBJ2-6	.	16	CASSPNTGSGANVLTF	TGTGCCAGCAGCCCAAATACAGGGTCTGGGGCCAACGTCCTGACTTTC
.	TRBV19	TRBJ2-5	.	14	CASSPEWGQDTQYF	TGTGCCAGTAGCCCAGAATGGGGCCAGGACACCCAGTACTTC
.	TRBV7-2	TRBJ1-1	few	12	CASSLRASEAFF	TGTGCCAGCAGCTTACGAGCTAGTGAAGCTTTCTTT
TRBD1	TRBV4-1	TRBJ2-7	.	14	CASSQEHRGNEQYF	TGCGCCAGCAGCCAAGAACACAGGGGTAACGAGCAGTACTTC
.	TRBV28	TRBJ1-1	.	12	CASSLQRREAFF	TGTGCCAGCAGTTTACAGAGGCGTGAAGCTTTCTTT
.	TRBV30	TRBJ1-2	.	11	CAWSEGYGYTF	TGTGCCTGGAGTGAGGGGTATGGCTACACCTTC
TRBD1	TRBV6-5	TRBJ2-1	.	15	CASREGQAMINEQFF	TGTGCCAGTCGAGAGGGACAGGCCATGATCAATGAGCAGTTCTTC
TRBD2	TRBV27	TRBJ2-5	.	15	CASSTRLAGRETQYF	TGTGCCAGCAGTACGCGACTAGCGGGACGTGAGACCCAGTACTTC
.	TRBV7-3	TRBJ2-1	.	17	CASSLLGLRASYNEQFF	TGTGCCAGCAGCTTATTAGGTTTGAGGGCCTCCTACAATGAGCAGTTCTTC
.	TRBV25-1	TRBJ1-4	.	14	CASGTVRHNEKLFF	TGTGCCAGCGGCACCGTCCGACACAATGAAAAACTGTTTTTT
TRBD2	TRBV11-3	TRBJ2-3	.	15	CASSLGGRAQDTQYF	TGTGCCAGCAGCTTAGGCGGGAGGGCCCAAGATACGCAGTATTTT